This T cell receptor beta chain was found in a study of shared clonotypes between healthy human individuals. Generated by immunoSEQ multiplex PCR, the TCRdb table keeps only in-frame clones and is missing some. The sample holds about 2 million clones, roughly 94% seen once. Germline CDR1 SGHVS, CDR2 FNYEAQ. Trimming shortened V by 3 bases and J by 0 bases, and 12 bases separated the two germline ends. The CDR3 spans 16 residues. Naive CD8 cells were CD45RO-negative, positively selected for CCR7, excluding terminally differentiated effector memory CD45RA+ cells. The chain links TRBV7-6 to TRBJ2-1, with a possible D match to TRBD2 (5 bases). The receptor was derived from a man younger than 35 in good health. Sequenced input: naive CD8+ T cells sorted from blood. The CDR3 DNA follows: TGTGCCAGCAGCTTGACTGTAACTAGCTCCTACAATGAGCAGTTCTTC. It specifies CASSLTVTSSYNEQFF.